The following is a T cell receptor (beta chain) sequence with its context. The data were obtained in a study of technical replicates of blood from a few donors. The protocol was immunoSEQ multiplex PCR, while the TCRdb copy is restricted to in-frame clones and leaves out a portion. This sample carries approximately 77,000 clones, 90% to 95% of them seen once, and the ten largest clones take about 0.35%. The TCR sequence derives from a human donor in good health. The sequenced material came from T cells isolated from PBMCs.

CDR3 DNA sequence: TGTGCCAGCAGTTTAGACAGGGGGCAGGGGTGGAACACTGAAGCTTTCTTT. This gives the protein CASSLDRGQGWNTEAFF. The genes are TRBV27 and TRBJ1-1; 10 bases are a match to TRBD1. This CDR3 region has 17 residues. Unmatched junction bases numbered 7, after V lost 2 bases and J lost 1 base. From germline, CDR1 is MNHEY and CDR2 SMNVEV (reference sequence).